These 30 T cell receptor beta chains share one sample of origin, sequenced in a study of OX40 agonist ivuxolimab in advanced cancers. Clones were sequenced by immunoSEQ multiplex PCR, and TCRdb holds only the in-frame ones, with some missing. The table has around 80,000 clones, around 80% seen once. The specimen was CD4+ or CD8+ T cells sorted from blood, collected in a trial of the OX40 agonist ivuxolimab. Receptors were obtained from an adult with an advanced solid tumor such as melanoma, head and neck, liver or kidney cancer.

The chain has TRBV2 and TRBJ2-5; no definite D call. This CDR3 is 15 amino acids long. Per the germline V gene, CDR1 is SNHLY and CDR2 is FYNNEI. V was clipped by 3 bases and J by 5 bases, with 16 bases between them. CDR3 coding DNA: TGTGCCAGCAGTGACCAGACCGTGAACCGGGAGACCCAGTACTTC. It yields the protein CASSDQTVNRETQYF.

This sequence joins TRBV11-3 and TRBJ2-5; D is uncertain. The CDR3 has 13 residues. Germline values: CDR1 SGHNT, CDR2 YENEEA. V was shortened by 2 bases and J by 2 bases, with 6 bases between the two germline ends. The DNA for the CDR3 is TGTGCCAGCAGCTTATGGACGCAAGAGACCCAGTACTTC. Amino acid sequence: CASSLWTQETQYF.

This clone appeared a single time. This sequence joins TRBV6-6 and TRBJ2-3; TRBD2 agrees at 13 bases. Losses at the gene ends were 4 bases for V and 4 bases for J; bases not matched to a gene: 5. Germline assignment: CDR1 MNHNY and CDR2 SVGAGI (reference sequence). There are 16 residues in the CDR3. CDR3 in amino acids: CASSSLAGGRSDTQYF. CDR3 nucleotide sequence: TGTGCCAGCAGTTCACTAGCGGGAGGGCGGTCAGATACGCAGTATTTT.

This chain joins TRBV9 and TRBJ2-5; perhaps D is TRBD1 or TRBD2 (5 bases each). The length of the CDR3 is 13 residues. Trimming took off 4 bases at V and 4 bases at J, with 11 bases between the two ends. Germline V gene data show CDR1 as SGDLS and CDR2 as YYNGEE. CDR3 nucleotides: TGTGCCAGCAGCACCGGGACCCCAGAGACCCAGTACTTC. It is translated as CASSTGTPETQYF.

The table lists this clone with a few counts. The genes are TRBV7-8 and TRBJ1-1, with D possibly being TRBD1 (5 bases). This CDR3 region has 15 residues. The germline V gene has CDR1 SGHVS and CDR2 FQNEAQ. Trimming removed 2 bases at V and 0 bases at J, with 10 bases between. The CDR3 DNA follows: TGTGCCAGCAGCTTATCCAGGGCCATGAACACTGAAGCTTTCTTT. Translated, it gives CASSLSRAMNTEAFF. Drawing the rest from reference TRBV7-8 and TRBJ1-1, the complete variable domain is GAGVSQSPRYKVAKRGQDVALRCDPISGHVSLFWYQQALGQGPEFLTYFQNEAQLDKSGLPSDRFFAERPEGSVSTLKIQRTQQEDSAVYLCASSLSRAMNTEAFFGQGTRLTVV.

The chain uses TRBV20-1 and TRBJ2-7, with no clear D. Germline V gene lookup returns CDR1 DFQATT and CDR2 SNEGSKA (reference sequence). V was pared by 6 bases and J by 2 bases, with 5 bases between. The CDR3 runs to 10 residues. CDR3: CSAAPYEQYV. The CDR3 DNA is TGCAGTGCAGCCCCCTACGAGCAGTACGTC.

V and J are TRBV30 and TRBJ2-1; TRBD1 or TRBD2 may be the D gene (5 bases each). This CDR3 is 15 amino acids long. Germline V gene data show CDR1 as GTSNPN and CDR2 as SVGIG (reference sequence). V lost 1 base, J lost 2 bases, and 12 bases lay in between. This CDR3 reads CAWSDLWDPYNEQFF. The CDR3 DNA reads TGTGCCTGGAGTGATTTGTGGGACCCCTACAATGAGCAGTTCTTC.

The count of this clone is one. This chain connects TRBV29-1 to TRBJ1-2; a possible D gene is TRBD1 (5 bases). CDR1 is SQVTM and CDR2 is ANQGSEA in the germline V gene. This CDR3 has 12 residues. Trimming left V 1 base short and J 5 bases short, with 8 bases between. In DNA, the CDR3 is TGCAGCGTTGAAGGACAGTATTATGGCTACACCTTC. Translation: CSVEGQYYGYTF.

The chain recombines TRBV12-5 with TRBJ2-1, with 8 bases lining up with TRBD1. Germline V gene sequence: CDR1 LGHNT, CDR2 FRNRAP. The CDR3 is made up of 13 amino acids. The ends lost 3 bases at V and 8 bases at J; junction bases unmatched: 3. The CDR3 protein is CASGFGQGYEQFF. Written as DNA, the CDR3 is TGTGCTAGTGGTTTCGGACAGGGATATGAGCAGTTCTTC.

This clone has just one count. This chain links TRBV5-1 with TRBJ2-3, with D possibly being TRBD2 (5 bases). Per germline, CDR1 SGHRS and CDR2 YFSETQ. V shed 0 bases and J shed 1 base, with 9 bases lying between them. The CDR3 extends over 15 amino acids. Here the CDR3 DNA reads TGCGCCAGCAGCTTGGAGCGGTACGGCACAGATACGCAGTATTTT. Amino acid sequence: CASSLERYGTDTQYF.

CDR3 in amino acids: CASSLLQGAAEQYF. CDR3 nucleotide sequence: TGTGCCAGCAGCTTGCTGCAGGGGGCGGCCGAGCAGTACTTC. The chain has TRBV5-8 and TRBJ2-7, with 8 bases matching TRBD1. The germline gives CDR1 SGHTS, CDR2 YDEGEE. The V and J ends lost 1 base and 6 bases, in that order; junction bases with no gene match: 6. This CDR3 has 14 residues. The full variable domain, rest sourced from reference TRBV5-8 and TRBJ2-7, is EAGVTQSPTHLIKTRGQQATLRCSPISGHTSVYWYQQALGLGLQFLLWYDEGEERNRGNFPPRFSGRQFPNYSSELNVNALELEDSALYLCASSLLQGAAEQYFGPGTRLTVT.

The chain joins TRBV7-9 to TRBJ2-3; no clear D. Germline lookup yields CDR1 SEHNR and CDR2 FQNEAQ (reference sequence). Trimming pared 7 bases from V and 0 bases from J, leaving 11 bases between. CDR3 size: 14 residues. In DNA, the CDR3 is TGTGCCAGCACCCCGGTCCCTAGCACAGATACGCAGTATTTT. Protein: CASTPVPSTDTQYF.

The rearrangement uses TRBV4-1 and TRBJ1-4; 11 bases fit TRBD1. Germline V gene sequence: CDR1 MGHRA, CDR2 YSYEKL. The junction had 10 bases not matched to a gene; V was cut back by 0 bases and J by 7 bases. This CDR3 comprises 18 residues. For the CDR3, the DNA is TGCGCCAGCAGCCAAGATTGGACAGGGGGCGCGGGAGGTGAAAAACTGTTTTTT. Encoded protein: CASSQDWTGGAGGEKLFF.

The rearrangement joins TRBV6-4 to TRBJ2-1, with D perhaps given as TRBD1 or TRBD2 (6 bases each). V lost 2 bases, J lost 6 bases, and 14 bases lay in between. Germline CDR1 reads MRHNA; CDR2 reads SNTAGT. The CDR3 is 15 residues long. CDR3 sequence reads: CASSDEGVAVNEQFF. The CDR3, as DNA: TGTGCCAGCAGTGACGAGGGGGTAGCGGTCAATGAGCAGTTCTTC.

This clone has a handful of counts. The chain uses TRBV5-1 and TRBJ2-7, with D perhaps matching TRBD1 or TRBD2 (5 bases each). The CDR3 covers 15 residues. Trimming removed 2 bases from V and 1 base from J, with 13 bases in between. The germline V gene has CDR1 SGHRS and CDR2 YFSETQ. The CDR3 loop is CASSFTEGPSYEQYF. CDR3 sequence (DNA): TGCGCCAGCAGCTTCACCGAGGGACCTTCCTACGAGCAGTACTTC.

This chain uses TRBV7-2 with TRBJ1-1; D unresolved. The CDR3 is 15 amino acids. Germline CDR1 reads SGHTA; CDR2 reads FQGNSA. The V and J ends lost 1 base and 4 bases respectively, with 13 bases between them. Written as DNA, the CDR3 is TGTGCCAGCAGCTTAGGGTACTGGGAAACCACTGAAGCTTTCTTT. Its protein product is CASSLGYWETTEAFF.

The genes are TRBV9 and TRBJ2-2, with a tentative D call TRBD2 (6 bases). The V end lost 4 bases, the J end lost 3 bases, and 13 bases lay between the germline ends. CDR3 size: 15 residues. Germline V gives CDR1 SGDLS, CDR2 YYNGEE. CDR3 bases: TGTGCCAGCAGCCCGGGGGAGACGGACACCGGGGAGCTGTTTTTT. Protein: CASSPGETDTGELFF.

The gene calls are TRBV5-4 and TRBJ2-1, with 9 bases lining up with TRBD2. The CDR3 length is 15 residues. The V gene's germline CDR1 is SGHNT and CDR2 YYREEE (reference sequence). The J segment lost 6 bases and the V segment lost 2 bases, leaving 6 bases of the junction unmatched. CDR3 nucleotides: TGTGCCAGCAGCTTCGGCGGGGGGGTCCCCAATGAGCAGTTCTTC. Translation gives CASSFGGGVPNEQFF. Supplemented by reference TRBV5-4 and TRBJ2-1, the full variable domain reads ETGVTQSPTHLIKTRGQQVTLRCSSQSGHNTVSWYQQALGQGPQFIFQYYREEENGRGNFPPRFSGLQFPNYSSELNVNALELDDSALYLCASSFGGGVPNEQFFGPGTRLTVL.

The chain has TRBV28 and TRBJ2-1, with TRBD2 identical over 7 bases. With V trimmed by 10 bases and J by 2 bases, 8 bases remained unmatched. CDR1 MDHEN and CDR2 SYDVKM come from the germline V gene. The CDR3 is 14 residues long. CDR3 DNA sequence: TGTGCCACCTTTCTGGCGGGAGCCTACAATGAGCAGTTCTTC. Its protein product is CATFLAGAYNEQFF. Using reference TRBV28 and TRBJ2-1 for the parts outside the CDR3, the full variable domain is DVKVTQSSRYLVKRTGEKVFLECVQDMDHENMFWYRQDPGLGLRLIYFSYDVKMKEKGDIPEGYSVSREKKERFSLILESASTNQTSMYLCATFLAGAYNEQFFGPGTRLTVL.

CDR3 region: CASRRDRANYGYTF. The CDR3 nucleotides read TGTGCCAGTAGGAGGGACAGGGCGAACTATGGCTACACCTTC. The chain couples TRBV19 to TRBJ1-2; 9 bases are a match to TRBD1. Germline V gene sequence: CDR1 LNHDA, CDR2 SQIVND (reference sequence). This CDR3 region has 14 residues. The junction had 4 bases not matched to a gene; V was cut back by 6 bases and J by 2 bases.

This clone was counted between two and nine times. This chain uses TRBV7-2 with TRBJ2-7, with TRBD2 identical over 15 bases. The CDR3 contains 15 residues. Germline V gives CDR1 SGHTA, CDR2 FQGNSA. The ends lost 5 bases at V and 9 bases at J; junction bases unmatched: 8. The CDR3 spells CASSAGLAGGGGQYF. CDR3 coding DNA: TGTGCCAGCAGCGCGGGACTAGCGGGAGGAGGTGGGCAGTACTTC.

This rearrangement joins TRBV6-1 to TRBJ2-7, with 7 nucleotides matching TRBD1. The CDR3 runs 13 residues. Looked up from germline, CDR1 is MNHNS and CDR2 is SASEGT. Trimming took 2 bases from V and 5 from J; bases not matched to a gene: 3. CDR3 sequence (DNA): TGTGCCAGCAGTGAATGGCAGGGGGACGAGCAGTACTTC. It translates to CASSEWQGDEQYF.

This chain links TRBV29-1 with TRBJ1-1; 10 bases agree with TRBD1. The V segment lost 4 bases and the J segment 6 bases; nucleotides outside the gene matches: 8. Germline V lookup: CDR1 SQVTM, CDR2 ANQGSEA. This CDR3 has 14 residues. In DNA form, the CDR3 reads TGCAGCGTTGGGCTGACAGGGGGCGCCCCTGAAGCTTTCTTT. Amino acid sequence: CSVGLTGGAPEAFF.

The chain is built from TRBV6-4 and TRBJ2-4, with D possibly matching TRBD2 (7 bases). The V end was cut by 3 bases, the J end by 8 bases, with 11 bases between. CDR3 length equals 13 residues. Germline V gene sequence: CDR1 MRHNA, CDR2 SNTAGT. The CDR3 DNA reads TGTGCCAGCAGTGAAGGGGAGGGGGACATTCAGTACTTC. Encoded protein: CASSEGEGDIQYF.

CDR3 in amino acids: CASSPQGGTGRETQYF. Here the CDR3 DNA reads TGTGCCAGCTCACCCCAAGGGGGCACAGGGCGAGAGACCCAGTACTTC. The V gene is TRBV18, the J gene TRBJ2-5; 7 bases match TRBD1. The CDR3 length is 16 residues. Germline trimming cut 3 bases from V and 4 bases from J; bases unmatched to any gene: 11. Looked up from germline, CDR1 is KGHSH and CDR2 is LQKENI.

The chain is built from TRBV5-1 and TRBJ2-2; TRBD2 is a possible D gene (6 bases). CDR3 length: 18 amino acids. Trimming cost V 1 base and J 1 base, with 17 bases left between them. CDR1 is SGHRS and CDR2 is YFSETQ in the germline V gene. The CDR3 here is CASSLSLLAQGNTGELFF. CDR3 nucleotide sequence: TGCGCCAGCAGCTTGTCTCTCCTAGCGCAGGGGAACACCGGGGAGCTGTTTTTT.

The CDR3 DNA follows: TGTGCCAGCAGTTACTCGAGGCAGGGGGCGTCCGAGCAGTACGTC. Translation gives CASSYSRQGASEQYV. The chain is built from TRBV6-6 and TRBJ2-7, with 8 bases aligning to TRBD1. Germline V gives CDR1 MNHNY, CDR2 SVGAGI (reference sequence). Trimming at V came to 0 bases and at J to 6 bases, leaving 7 bases not matched to a gene. The CDR3 extends over 15 amino acids.

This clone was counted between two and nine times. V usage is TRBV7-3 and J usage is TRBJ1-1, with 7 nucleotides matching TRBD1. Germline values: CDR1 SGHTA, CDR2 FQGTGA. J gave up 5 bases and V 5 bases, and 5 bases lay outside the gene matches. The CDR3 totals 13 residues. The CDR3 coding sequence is TGTGCCAGCAGCATCACCAGGGGGACTGAAGCTTTCTTT. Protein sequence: CASSITRGTEAFF.

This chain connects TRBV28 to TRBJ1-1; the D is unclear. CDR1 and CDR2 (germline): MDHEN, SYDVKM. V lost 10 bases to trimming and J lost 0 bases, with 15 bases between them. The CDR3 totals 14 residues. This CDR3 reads CATTQDGLNTEAFF. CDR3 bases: TGTGCCACTACCCAAGATGGGCTGAACACTGAAGCTTTCTTT.

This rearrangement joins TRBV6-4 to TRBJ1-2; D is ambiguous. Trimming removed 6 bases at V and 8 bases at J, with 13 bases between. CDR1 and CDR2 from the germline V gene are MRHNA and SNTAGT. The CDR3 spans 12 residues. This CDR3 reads CASRDDTGGYTF. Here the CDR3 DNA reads TGTGCCAGCAGGGATGATACCGGGGGCTACACCTTC.